Listed here is a single TCR beta chain. Its antigen is unknown. Other nucleotide sequences from this sample produce the same CDR3. Measured with immunoSEQ multiplex PCR; TCRdb has only the in-frame clones, and not every one. This table holds around 400,000 clones, 83% found once. The data belong to a study of Ad26.COV2.S vaccination and SARS-CoV-2 variants. General study results and limits: Estimates derived from TCR breadth and depth analyses may have underestimated total T cell responses.

The sample's treatment: about 20 received Ad26.COV2.S at low or high dose, single or two shots; roughly five received placebo; per-sample allocation not given. Sampling was done on day 63 after the first vaccine or placebo injection. This CDR3 has 12 residues. The ends were cut back, 3 bases at V and 3 bases at J, with 5 bases in the middle. Germline CDR1 is LNHDA and CDR2 is SQIVND (reference sequence). This receptor was identified in a person between 18 and 59 years old who received the Ad26.COV2.S COVID-19 vaccine or a placebo. This rearrangement joins TRBV19 to TRBJ1-1; D gene unclear. The source was peripheral blood, collected in a trial of Ad26.COV2.S vaccine versus placebo. The CDR3 DNA reads as TGTGCCAGTAGTATTGGGTACACTGAAGCTTTCTTT. It is translated as CASSIGYTEAFF.